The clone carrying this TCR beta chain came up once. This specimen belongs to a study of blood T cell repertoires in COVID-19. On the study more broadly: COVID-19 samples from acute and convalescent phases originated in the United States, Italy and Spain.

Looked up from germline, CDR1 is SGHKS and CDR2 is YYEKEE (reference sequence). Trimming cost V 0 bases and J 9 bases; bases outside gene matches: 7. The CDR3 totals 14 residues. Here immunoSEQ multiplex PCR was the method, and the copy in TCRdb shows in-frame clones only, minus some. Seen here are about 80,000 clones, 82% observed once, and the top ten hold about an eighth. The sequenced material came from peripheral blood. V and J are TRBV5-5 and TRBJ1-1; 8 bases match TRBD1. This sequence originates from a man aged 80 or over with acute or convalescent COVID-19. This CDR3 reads CASSLVLGQVKAFF. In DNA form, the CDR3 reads TGTGCCAGCAGCTTGGTTTTGGGACAGGTGAAAGCTTTCTTT.